The T cell receptor (beta chain) under discussion was sequenced for a study of shared clonotypes between healthy human individuals. Sequenced by immunoSEQ multiplex PCR; TCRdb stores in-frame clones only, minus some. The table includes approximately 1,500,000 clones, approximately 96% detected once. Germline assignment: CDR1 MRHNA and CDR2 SNTAGT. The CDR3 consists of 14 residues. The V end lost 1 base, the J end lost 7 bases, and 14 bases lay between the germline ends. Specimen: naive CD4+ T cells sorted from blood. Subset meaning: CD45RA+ positively selected. This chain uses TRBV6-4 with TRBJ2-7; D not certain. The source of this sequence is a man younger than 40 in good health. CDR3 coding DNA: TGTGCCAGCAGTGACTTCGAAGACCGTACGGAGCAGTACTTC. Encoded protein: CASSDFEDRTEQYF.